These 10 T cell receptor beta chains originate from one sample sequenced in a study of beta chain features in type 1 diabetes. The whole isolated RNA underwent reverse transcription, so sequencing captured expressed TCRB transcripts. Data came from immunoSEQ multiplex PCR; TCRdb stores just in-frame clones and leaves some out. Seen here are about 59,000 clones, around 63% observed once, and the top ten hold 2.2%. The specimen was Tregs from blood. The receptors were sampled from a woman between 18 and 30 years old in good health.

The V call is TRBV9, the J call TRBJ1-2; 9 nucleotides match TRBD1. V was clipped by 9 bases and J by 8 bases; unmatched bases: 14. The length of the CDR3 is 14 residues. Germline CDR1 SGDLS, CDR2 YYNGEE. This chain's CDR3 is CATSQGAGMEGYTF. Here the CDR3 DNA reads TGTGCCACGTCACAGGGGGCCGGAATGGAAGGCTACACCTTC.

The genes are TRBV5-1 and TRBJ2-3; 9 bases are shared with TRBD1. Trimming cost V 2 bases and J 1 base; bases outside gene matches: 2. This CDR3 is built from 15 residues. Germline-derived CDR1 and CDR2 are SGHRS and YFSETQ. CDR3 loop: CASSFGDRGTDTQYF. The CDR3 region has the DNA TGCGCCAGCAGCTTCGGGGACAGGGGCACAGATACGCAGTATTTT.

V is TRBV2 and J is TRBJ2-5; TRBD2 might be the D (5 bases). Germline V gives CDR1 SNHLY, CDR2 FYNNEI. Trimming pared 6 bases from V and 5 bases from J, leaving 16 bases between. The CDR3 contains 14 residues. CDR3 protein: CASSWGAGAETQYF. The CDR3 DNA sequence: TGTGCCAGCAGCTGGGGAGCAGGAGCCGAGACCCAGTACTTC.

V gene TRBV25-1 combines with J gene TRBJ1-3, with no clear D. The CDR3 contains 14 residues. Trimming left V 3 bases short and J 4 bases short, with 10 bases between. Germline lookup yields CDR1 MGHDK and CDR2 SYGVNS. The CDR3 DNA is TGTGCCAGCAGTGACAGGTCCGGCGGAAACACCATATATTTT. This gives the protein CASSDRSGGNTIYF.

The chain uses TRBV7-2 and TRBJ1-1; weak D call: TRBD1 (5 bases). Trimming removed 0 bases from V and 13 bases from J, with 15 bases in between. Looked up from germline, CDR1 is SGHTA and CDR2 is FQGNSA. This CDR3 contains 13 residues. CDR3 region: CASSLAGAPTVFF. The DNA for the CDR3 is TGTGCCAGCAGCTTAGCAGGGGCGCCAACCGTTTTCTTT.

The CDR3 nucleotides are TGCGCCAGCAGCCCTGGACAGGGGCAAGAGACCCAGTACTTC. This translates into CASSPGQGQETQYF. The V call is TRBV4-3, the J call TRBJ2-5, with 9 bases that match TRBD1. Unmatched junction bases numbered 2, after V lost 4 bases and J lost 2 bases. The CDR3 extends over 14 amino acids. Per the germline V gene, CDR1 is LGHNA and CDR2 is YSLEER.

The CDR3 protein is CASSPGPPGGIQYF. CDR3 DNA: TGCGCCAGCAGCCCGGGACCGCCGGGGGGGATTCAGTACTTC. The chain couples TRBV5-1 to TRBJ2-4; TRBD2 matches at 8 bases. CDR1 and CDR2 (germline): SGHRS, YFSETQ. J gave up 10 bases and V 4 bases, and 10 bases lay outside the gene matches. This CDR3 is built from 14 residues.

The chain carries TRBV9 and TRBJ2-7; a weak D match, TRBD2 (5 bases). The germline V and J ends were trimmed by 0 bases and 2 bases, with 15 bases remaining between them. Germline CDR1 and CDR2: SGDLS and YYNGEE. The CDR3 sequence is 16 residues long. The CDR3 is CASSVGFGLGAYEQYF. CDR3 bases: TGTGCCAGCAGCGTAGGGTTTGGCCTCGGGGCCTACGAGCAGTACTTC.

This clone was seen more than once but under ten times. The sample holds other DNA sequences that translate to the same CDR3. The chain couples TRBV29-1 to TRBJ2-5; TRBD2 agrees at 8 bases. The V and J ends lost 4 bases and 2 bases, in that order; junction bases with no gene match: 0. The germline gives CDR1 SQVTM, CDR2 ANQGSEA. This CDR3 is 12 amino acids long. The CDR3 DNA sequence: TGCAGCGTTGCGGGGGGGCAAGAGACCCAGTACTTC. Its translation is CSVAGGQETQYF.

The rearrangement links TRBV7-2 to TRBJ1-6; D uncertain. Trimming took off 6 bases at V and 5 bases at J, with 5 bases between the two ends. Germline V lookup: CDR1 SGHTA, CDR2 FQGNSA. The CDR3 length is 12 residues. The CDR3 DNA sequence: TGTGCCAGCAGTTCGGATAATTCACCCCTCCACTTT. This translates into CASSSDNSPLHF.